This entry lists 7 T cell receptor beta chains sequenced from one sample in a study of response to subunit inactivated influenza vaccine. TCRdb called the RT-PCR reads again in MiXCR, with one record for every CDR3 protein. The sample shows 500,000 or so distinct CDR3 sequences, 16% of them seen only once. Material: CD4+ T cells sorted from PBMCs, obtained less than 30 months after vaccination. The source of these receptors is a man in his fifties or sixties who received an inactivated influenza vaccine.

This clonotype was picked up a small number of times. As DNA, the CDR3 is TGTGCCAGCAGTAGGGGGGTGGCCAAAAACATTCAGTACTTC. This encodes CASSRGVAKNIQYF. V gene TRBV3-1 combines with J gene TRBJ2-4, with D tentatively TRBD1 or TRBD2 (6 bases each). V was trimmed by 6 bases and J by 1 base, leaving 10 bases between them. Germline CDR1 reads LGHDT; CDR2 reads YNNKEL (reference sequence). The CDR3 is 14 amino acids.

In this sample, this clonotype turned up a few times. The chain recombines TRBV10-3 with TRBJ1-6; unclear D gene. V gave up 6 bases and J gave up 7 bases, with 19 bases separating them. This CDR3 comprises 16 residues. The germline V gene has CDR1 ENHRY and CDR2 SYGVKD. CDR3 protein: CAIRGADTGQNSPLHF. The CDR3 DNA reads TGTGCCATCAGGGGAGCAGACACCGGCCAAAATTCACCCCTCCACTTT.

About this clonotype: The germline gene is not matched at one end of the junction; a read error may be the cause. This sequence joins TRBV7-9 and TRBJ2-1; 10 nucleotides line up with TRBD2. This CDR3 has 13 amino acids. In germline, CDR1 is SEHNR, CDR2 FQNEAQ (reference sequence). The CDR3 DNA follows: TGTGCCAGCAGCATAGCGGGAGGAGGTGAGCAGTTCTTC. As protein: CASSIAGGGEQFF. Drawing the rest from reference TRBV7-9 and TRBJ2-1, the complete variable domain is DTGVSQNPRHKITKRGQNVTFRCDPISEHNRLYWYRQTLGQGPEFLTYFQNEAQLEKSRLLSDRFSAERPKGSFSTLEIQRTEQGDSAMYLCASSIAGGGEQFFGPGTRLTVL.

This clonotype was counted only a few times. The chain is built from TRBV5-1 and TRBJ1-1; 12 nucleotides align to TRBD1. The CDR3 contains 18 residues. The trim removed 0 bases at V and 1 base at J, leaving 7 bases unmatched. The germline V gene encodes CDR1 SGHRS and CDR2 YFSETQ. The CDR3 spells CASSLGGTGGAGNTEAFF. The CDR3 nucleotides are TGCGCCAGCAGCTTGGGGGGGACAGGGGGCGCGGGGAACACTGAAGCTTTCTTT.

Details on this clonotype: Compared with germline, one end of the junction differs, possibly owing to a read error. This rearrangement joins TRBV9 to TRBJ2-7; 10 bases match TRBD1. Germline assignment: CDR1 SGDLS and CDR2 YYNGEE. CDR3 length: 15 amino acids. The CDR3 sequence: CASCVGTGAPYEQYF. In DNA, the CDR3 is TGTGCCAGCTGCGTAGGGACAGGGGCCCCCTACGAGCAGTACTTC.

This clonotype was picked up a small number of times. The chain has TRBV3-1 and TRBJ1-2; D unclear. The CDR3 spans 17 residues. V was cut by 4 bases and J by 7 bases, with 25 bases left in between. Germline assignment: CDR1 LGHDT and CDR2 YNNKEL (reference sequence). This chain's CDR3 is CASSPRSGFALDSGYTF. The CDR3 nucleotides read TGTGCCAGCAGCCCGCGTTCTGGGTTTGCCCTTGACTCTGGCTACACCTTC.

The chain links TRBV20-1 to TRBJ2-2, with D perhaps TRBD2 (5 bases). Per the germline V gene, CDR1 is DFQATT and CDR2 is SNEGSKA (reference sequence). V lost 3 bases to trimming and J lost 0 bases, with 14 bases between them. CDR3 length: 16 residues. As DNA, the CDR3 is TGCAGTGCTAGGAGTAAGCGGTACGCGAACACCGGGGAGCTGTTTTTT. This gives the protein CSARSKRYANTGELFF.